This T cell receptor (beta chain) originates from a study of shared clonotypes between healthy human individuals. In its sample, this clone was seen a few times. The V gene lost 3 bases and the J gene lost 10 bases, with 19 bases spanning the gap. Germline CDR1 reads KGHSH; CDR2 reads LQKENI. The CDR3 contains 16 residues. TCRdb's copy holds only in-frame clones and misses some; the assay was immunoSEQ multiplex PCR. This repertoire shows around 940,000 clones, 76% found once; its top ten account for about 1.5%. The sequence derives from a man between 18 and 29 years old in good health. The rearrangement uses TRBV18 and TRBJ1-6; no definite D call. Sequenced sample: memory CD4+ T cells sorted from blood. Subset defined: CD45RA-negative fraction. CDR3 sequence: CASSPSLEVGGSPLHF. The CDR3 bases are TGTGCCAGCTCACCGTCCTTGGAGGTCGGAGGCTCACCCCTCCACTTT.